These 2 T cell receptor beta chains came from one sample sequenced in a study of blood T cell repertoires in COVID-19. TCRdb's copy holds only in-frame clones and misses some; the assay was immunoSEQ multiplex PCR. The data contain more than 250,000 clones, roughly 89% of them singletons. Sequenced: PBMCs or T cells enriched from blood (not recorded which). All receptors come from a woman aged 40 to 49 who had recovered from COVID-19.

The V call is TRBV7-9, the J call TRBJ2-3; 11 nucleotides align to TRBD2. Germline CDR1 reads SEHNR; CDR2 reads FQNEAQ (reference sequence). CDR3 length: 17 amino acids. The J segment lost 2 bases and the V segment lost 7 bases, leaving 11 bases of the junction unmatched. CDR3 DNA: TGTGCCAGCAAAAAAGCGGGGACTAGCGGACCCACAGATACGCAGTATTTT. Translating it yields CASKKAGTSGPTDTQYF.

V is TRBV28 and J is TRBJ1-3; D is perhaps TRBD1 (6 bases). V was shortened by 5 bases and J by 8 bases, with 16 bases between the two germline ends. Germline V gene sequence: CDR1 MDHEN, CDR2 SYDVKM. The CDR3 has 14 amino acids. The CDR3 region is CASSTRGGRDTIYF. In nucleotides, the CDR3 is TGTGCCAGCAGTACCCGTGGGGGCCGCGACACCATATATTTT.